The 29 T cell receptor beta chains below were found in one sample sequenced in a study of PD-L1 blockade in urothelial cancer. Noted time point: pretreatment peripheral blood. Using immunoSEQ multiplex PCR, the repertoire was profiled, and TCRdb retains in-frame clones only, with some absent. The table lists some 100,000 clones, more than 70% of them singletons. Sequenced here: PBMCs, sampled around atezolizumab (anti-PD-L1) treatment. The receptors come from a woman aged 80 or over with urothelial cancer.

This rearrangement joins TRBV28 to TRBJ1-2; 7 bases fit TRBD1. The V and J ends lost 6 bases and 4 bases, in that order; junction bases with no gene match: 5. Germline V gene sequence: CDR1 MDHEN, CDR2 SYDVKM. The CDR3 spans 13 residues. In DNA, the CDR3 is TGTGCCAGCAGCACGGGGACAGTCTATGGCTACACCTTC. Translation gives CASSTGTVYGYTF.

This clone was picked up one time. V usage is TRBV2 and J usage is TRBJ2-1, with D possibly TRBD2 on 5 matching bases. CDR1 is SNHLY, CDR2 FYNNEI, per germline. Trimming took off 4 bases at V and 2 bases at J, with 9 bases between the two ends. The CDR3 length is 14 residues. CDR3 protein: CASSAAGTYNEQFF. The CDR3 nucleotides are TGTGCCAGCAGTGCGGCGGGCACCTACAATGAGCAGTTCTTC.

Here the CDR3 reads CASSGGLAGPQEQFF. The CDR3 DNA sequence: TGCGCCAGCAGCGGGGGACTAGCGGGTCCTCAAGAGCAGTTCTTC. The chain employs TRBV5-1 and TRBJ2-1, with 12 bases identical to TRBD2. V gave up 4 bases and J gave up 10 bases; unmatched junction bases: 9. In germline, CDR1 is SGHRS, CDR2 YFSETQ. CDR3 length: 15 amino acids.

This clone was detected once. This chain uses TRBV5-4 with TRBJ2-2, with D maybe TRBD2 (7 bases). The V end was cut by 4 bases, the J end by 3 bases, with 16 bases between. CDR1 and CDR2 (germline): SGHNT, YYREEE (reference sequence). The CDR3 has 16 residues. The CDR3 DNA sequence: TGTGCCAGCAGCCTGGGGGGAGGGGGATACACCGGGGAGCTGTTTTTT. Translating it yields CASSLGGGGYTGELFF.

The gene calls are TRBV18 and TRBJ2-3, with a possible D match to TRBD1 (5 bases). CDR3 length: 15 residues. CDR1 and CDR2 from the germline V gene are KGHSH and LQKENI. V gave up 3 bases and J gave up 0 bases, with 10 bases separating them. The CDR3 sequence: CASSPQGASTDTQYF. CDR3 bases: TGTGCCAGCTCACCCCAGGGCGCTAGCACAGATACGCAGTATTTT. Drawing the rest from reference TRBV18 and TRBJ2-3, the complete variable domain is NAGVMQNPRHLVRRRGQEARLRCSPMKGHSHVYWYRQLPEEGLKFMVYLQKENIIDESGMPKERFSAEFPKEGPSILRIQQVVRGDSAAYFCASSPQGASTDTQYFGPGTRLTVL.

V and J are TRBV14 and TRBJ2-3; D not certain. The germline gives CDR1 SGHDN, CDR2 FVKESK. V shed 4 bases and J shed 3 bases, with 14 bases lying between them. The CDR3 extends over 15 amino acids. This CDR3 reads CASSPIHRPTDTQYF. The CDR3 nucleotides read TGTGCCAGCAGCCCGATTCACAGACCTACAGATACGCAGTATTTT. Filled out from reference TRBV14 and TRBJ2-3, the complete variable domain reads EAGVTQFPSHSVIEKGQTVTLRCDPISGHDNLYWYRRVMGKEIKFLLHFVKESKQDESGMPNNRFLAERTGGTYSTLKVQPAELEDSGVYFCASSPIHRPTDTQYFGPGTRLTVL.

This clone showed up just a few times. CDR3 in DNA: TGTGCCAGCAGCTTAGGCCAAAACACTGAAGCTTTCTTT. Translating gives CASSLGQNTEAFF. The chain links TRBV13 to TRBJ1-1; D is uncertain. CDR3 length: 13 residues. Trimming left V 0 bases short and J 2 bases short, with 4 bases between. Germline values: CDR1 PRHDT, CDR2 FYEKMQ (reference sequence).

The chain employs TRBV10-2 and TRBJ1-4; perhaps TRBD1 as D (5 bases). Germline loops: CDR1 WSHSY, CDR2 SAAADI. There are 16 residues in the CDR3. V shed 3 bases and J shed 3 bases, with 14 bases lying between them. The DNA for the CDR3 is TGCGCCAGCAGTGACGGGGACTCCCTGGCTAATGAAAAACTGTTTTTT. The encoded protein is CASSDGDSLANEKLFF.

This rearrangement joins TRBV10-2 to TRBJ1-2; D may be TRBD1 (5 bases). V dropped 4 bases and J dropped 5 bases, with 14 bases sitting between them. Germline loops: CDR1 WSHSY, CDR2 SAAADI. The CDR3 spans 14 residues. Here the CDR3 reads CASSARRVEYGYTF. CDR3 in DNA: TGCGCCAGCAGTGCCCGCAGGGTAGAATATGGCTACACCTTC.

The CDR3 sequence is CASSIVGDSYGYTF. CDR3 sequence (DNA): TGTGCCAGTAGTATAGTCGGGGACTCCTATGGCTACACCTTC. The J gene is TRBJ1-2, the V gene TRBV19; a possible D gene is TRBD1 (5 bases). Germline V gene lookup returns CDR1 LNHDA and CDR2 SQIVND (reference sequence). V was trimmed by 1 base and J by 4 bases, leaving 10 bases between them. The CDR3 is 14 residues long.

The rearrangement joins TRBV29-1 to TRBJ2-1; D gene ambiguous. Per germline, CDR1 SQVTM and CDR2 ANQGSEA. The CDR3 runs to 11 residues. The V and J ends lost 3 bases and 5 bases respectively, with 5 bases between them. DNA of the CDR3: TGCAGCGTTGACCCCGACAATGAGCAGTTCTTC. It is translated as CSVDPDNEQFF.

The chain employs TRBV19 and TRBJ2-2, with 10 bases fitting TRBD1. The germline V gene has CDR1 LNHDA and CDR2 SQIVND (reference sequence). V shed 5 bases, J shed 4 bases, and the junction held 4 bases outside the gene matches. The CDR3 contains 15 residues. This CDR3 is CASSGRQGATGELFF. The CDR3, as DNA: TGTGCCAGTAGTGGGAGACAGGGGGCCACCGGGGAGCTGTTTTTT.

This chain's CDR3 is CASSPPDLSSYEQYF. The DNA for the CDR3 is TGTGCCAGCAGTCCCCCGGACTTGAGCTCCTACGAGCAGTACTTC. The chain employs TRBV7-9 and TRBJ2-7; D perhaps matches TRBD2 (5 bases). Germline V gene lookup returns CDR1 SEHNR and CDR2 FQNEAQ (reference sequence). This CDR3 region has 15 residues. V lost 6 bases and J 0 bases, leaving 15 bases between the germline ends.

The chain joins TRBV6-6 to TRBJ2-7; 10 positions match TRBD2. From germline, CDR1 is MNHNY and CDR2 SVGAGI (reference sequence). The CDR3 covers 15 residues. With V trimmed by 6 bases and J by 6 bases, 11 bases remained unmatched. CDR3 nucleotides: TGTGCCAGCAGATATCTAGCGGGAGTTTTGGGCGAGCAGTACTTC. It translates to CASRYLAGVLGEQYF.

CDR3 amino acids: CASSGGTGSGYTF. CDR3 nucleotide sequence: TGCGCCAGCAGTGGTGGAACAGGGTCCGGCTACACCTTC. This chain joins TRBV10-1 and TRBJ1-2, with D perhaps matching TRBD1 (6 bases). The V gene's germline CDR1 is WNHNN and CDR2 SYGVQD (reference sequence). The CDR3 has 13 amino acids. V was pared by 4 bases and J by 8 bases, with 14 bases between.

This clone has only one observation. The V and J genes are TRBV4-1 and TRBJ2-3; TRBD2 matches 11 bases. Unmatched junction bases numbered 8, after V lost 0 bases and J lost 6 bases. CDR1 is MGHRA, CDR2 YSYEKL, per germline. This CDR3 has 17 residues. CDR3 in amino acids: CASSQDPTSGIGDTQYF. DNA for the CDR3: TGCGCCAGCAGCCAAGACCCGACTAGCGGGATAGGGGATACGCAGTATTTT.

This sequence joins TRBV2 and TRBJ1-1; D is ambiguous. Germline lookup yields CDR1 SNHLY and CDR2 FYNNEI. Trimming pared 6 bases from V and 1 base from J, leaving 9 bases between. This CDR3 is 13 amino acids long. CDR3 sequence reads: CASRREANTEAFF. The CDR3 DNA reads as TGTGCCAGCAGGAGGGAGGCGAACACTGAAGCTTTCTTT.

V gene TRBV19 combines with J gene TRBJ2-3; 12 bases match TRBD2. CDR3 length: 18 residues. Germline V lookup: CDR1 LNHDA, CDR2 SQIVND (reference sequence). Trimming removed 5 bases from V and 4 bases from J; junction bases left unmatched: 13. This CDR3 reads CASSEASGRAGLADTQYF. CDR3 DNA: TGTGCCAGTAGTGAGGCTAGCGGGAGGGCCGGTCTAGCAGATACGCAGTATTTT.

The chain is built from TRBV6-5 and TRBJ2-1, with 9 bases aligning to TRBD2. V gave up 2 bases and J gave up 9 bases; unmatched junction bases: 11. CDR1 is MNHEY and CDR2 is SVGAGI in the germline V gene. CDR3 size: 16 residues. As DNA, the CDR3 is TGTGCCAGCAGTTACGAGTCGTCTAGCGGGATTCGTGAGCAGTTCTTC. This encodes CASSYESSSGIREQFF.

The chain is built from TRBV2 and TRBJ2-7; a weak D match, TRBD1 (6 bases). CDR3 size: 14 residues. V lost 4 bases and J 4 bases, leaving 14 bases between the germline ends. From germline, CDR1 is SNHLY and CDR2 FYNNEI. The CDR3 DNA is TGTGCCAGCAGTGCAGGGGTGCGTGCTTACGAGCAGTACTTC. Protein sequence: CASSAGVRAYEQYF.

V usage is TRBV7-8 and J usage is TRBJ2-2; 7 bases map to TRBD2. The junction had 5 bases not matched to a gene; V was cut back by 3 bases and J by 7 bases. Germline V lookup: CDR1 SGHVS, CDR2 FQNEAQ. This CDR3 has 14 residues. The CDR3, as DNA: TGTGCCAGCAGCTTGAGGGAGGGAATCGGGGAGCTGTTTTTT. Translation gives CASSLREGIGELFF.

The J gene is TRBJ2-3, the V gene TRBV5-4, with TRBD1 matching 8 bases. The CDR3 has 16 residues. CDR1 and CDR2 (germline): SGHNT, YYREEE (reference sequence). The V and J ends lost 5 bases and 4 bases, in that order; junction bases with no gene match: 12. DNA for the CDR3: TGTGCCAGCAGTCTGGCGTTCGGACAGGGCGCAGATACGCAGTATTTT. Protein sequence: CASSLAFGQGADTQYF.

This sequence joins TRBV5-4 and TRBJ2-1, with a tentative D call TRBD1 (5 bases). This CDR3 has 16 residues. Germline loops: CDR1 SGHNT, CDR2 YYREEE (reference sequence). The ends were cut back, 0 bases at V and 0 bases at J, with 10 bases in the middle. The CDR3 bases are TGTGCCAGCAGCTTGGGGGGCCTGGGCTCCTACAATGAGCAGTTCTTC. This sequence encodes CASSLGGLGSYNEQFF.

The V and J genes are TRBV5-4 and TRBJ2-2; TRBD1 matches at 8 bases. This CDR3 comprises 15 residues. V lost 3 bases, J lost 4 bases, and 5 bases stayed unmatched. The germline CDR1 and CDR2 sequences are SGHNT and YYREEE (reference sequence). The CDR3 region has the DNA TGTGCCAGCAGCTCCCAGACAGGGGCCACCGGGGAGCTGTTTTTT. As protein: CASSSQTGATGELFF. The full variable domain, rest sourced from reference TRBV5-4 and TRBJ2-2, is ETGVTQSPTHLIKTRGQQVTLRCSSQSGHNTVSWYQQALGQGPQFIFQYYREEENGRGNFPPRFSGLQFPNYSSELNVNALELDDSALYLCASSSQTGATGELFFGEGSRLTVL.

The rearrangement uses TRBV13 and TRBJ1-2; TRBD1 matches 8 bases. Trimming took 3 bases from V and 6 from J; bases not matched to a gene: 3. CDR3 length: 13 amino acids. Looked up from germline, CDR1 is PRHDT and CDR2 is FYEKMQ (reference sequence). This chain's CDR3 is CASSFGQGNGYTF. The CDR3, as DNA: TGTGCCAGCAGCTTCGGACAGGGTAATGGCTACACCTTC.

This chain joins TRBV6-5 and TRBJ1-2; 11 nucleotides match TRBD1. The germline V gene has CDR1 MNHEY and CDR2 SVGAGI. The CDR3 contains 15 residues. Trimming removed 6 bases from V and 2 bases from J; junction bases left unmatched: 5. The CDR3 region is CASSTGQGANYGYTF. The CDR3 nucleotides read TGTGCCAGCAGCACCGGACAGGGGGCAAACTATGGCTACACCTTC.

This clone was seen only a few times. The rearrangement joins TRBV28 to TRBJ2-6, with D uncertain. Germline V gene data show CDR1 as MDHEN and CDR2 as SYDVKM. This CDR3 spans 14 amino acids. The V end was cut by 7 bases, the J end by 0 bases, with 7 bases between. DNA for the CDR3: TGTGCCAGCACTTCTAGCTCTGGGGCCAACGTCCTGACTTTC. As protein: CASTSSSGANVLTF.

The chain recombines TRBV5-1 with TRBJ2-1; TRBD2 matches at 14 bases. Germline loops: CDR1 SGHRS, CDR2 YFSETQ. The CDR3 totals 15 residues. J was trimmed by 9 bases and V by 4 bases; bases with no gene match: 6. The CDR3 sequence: CASSPRTSGRPEQFF. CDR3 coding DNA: TGCGCCAGCAGCCCCCGGACTAGCGGGAGGCCTGAGCAGTTCTTC.

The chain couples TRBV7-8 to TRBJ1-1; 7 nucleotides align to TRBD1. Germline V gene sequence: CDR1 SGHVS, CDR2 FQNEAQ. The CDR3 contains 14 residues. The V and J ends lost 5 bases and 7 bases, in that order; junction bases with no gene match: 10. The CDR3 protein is CASSKQDSGGEAFF. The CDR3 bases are TGTGCCAGCAGCAAACAGGACTCAGGGGGTGAAGCTTTCTTT.